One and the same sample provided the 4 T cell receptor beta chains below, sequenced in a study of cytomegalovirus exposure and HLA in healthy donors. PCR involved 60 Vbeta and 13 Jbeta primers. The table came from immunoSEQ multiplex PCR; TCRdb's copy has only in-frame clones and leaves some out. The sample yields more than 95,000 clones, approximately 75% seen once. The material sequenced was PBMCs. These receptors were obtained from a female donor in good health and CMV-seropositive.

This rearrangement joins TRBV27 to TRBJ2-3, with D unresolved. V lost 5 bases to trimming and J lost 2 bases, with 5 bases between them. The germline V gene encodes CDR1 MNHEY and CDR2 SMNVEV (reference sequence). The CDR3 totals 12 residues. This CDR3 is CASSTITDTQYF. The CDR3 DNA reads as TGTGCCAGCAGTACTATCACAGATACGCAGTATTTT.

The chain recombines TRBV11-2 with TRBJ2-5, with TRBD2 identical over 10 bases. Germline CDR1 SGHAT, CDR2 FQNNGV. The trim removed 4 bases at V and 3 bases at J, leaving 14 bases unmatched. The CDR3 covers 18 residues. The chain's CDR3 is CASSSRHPTSGPEETQYF. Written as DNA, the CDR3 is TGTGCCAGCAGCTCCCGACATCCGACTAGCGGGCCCGAAGAGACCCAGTACTTC.

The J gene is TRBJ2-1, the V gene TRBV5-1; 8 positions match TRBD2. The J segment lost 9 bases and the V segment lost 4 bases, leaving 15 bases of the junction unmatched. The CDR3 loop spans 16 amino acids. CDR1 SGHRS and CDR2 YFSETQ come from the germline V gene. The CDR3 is CASSLFIRGGHGEQFF. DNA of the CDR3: TGCGCCAGCAGCCTATTTATCCGGGGGGGGCATGGTGAGCAGTTCTTC.

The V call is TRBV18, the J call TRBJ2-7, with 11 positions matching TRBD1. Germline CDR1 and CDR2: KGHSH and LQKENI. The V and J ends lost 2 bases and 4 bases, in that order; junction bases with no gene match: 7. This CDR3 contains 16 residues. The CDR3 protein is CASSPTGGQGDYEQYF. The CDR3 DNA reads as TGTGCCAGCTCACCAACGGGGGGACAGGGGGATTACGAGCAGTACTTC. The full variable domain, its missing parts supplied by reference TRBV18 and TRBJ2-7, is NAGVMQNPRHLVRRRGQEARLRCSPMKGHSHVYWYRQLPEEGLKFMVYLQKENIIDESGMPKERFSAEFPKEGPSILRIQQVVRGDSAAYFCASSPTGGQGDYEQYFGPGTRLTVT.